Each of the 23 T cell receptor beta chains below was sequenced from the same sample in a study of blood T cell repertoires in COVID-19. Profiling relied on immunoSEQ multiplex PCR, and the TCRdb table lists in-frame clones only, not all of them. The data contain approximately 200,000 clones, about 80% of them singletons. The sample consisted of PBMCs or T cells enriched from blood (not recorded which). These receptors originate from a man between 40 and 49 years old who had recovered from COVID-19.

This clone has just one count. The V and J genes are TRBV18 and TRBJ1-2; no firm D call. The CDR3 has 14 amino acids. Trimming stripped 1 base from V and 4 bases from J, with 10 bases between. Germline lookup yields CDR1 KGHSH and CDR2 LQKENI. This chain's CDR3 is CASSPLEGIYGYTF. CDR3 DNA: TGTGCCAGCTCACCACTTGAGGGTATCTATGGCTACACCTTC.

The chain employs TRBV27 and TRBJ1-1; D call uncertain. V lost 4 bases and J 1 base, leaving 10 bases between the germline ends. Germline CDR1 is MNHEY and CDR2 is SMNVEV (reference sequence). The CDR3 contains 14 residues. The CDR3 loop reads CASSSWQENTEAFF. CDR3 coding DNA: TGTGCCAGCAGTTCGTGGCAGGAGAACACTGAAGCTTTCTTT.

The CDR3 coding sequence is TGTGCCAGCAGTTCGTACTTTTCTGATAATTCACCCCTCCACTTT. Translated: CASSSYFSDNSPLHF. The rearrangement links TRBV6-5 to TRBJ1-6; D remains ambiguous. CDR1 MNHEY and CDR2 SVGAGI come from the germline V gene. Trimming stripped 4 bases from V and 5 bases from J, with 12 bases between. This CDR3 has 15 amino acids.

The chain employs TRBV6-5 and TRBJ2-2; no reliable D call. The CDR3 is 16 residues long. The ends were cut back, 0 bases at V and 0 bases at J, with 8 bases in the middle. Germline V CDR1 and CDR2: MNHEY, SVGAGI. Here the CDR3 DNA reads TGTGCCAGCAGTTACTCGGCCAATCCGAACACCGGGGAGCTGTTTTTT. This sequence encodes CASSYSANPNTGELFF.

The chain joins TRBV5-1 to TRBJ1-3; TRBD1 matches 8 bases. This CDR3 contains 14 residues. CDR1 is SGHRS, CDR2 YFSETQ, per germline. Germline trimming cut 4 bases from V and 4 bases from J; bases unmatched to any gene: 4. CDR3 nucleotide sequence: TGCGCCAGCAGCGGACAGGGCCAAGGAAACACCATATATTTT. Protein product: CASSGQGQGNTIYF.

The chain carries TRBV11-2 and TRBJ1-2, with 9 positions matching TRBD1. The V and J ends lost 5 bases and 1 base, in that order; junction bases with no gene match: 17. Germline CDR1 is SGHAT and CDR2 is FQNNGV. The CDR3 loop spans 19 amino acids. The CDR3: CASSAGTGRALRSNYGYTF. DNA for the CDR3: TGTGCCAGCAGCGCCGGGACAGGGAGAGCCTTAAGGAGTAACTATGGCTACACCTTC.

V is TRBV6-6 and J is TRBJ2-5; TRBD2 aligns across 13 bases. V shed 5 bases and J 5 bases; nucleotides not matched to a gene: 14. This CDR3 contains 18 residues. The germline gives CDR1 MNHNY, CDR2 SVGAGI (reference sequence). The CDR3: CASSPTSGGTMFWETQYF. Here the CDR3 DNA reads TGTGCCAGCAGTCCGACTAGCGGGGGGACCATGTTCTGGGAGACCCAGTACTTC.

This chain joins TRBV4-1 and TRBJ1-4; the D gene is possibly TRBD1 (6 bases). Trimming removed 3 bases at V and 2 bases at J, with 19 bases between. The length of the CDR3 is 18 residues. In germline, CDR1 is MGHRA, CDR2 YSYEKL. CDR3 nucleotide sequence: TGCGCCAGCAGCCACATACAGGGACGGCACTCCACTAATGAAAAACTGTTTTTT. Its translation: CASSHIQGRHSTNEKLFF.

The chain is built from TRBV19 and TRBJ1-2; D call uncertain. V shed 2 bases and J shed 0 bases, with 16 bases lying between them. The CDR3 loop spans 17 amino acids. Germline values: CDR1 LNHDA, CDR2 SQIVND (reference sequence). CDR3 sequence (DNA): TGTGCCAGTAGTATAACTATGGCAGTAAAGACTAACTATGGCTACACCTTC. Amino acid sequence: CASSITMAVKTNYGYTF.

The chain employs TRBV11-2 and TRBJ2-2, with 7 bases matching TRBD1. Germline trimming cut 0 bases from V and 7 bases from J; bases unmatched to any gene: 5. CDR1 SGHAT and CDR2 FQNNGV come from the germline V gene. The CDR3 has 15 residues. CDR3 coding DNA: TGTGCCAGCAGCTTAGATAGCAGGGGGATCGGGGAGCTGTTTTTT. Its protein is CASSLDSRGIGELFF.

This chain uses TRBV6-5 with TRBJ1-4; tentatively, D is TRBD1 (5 bases). Per germline, CDR1 MNHEY and CDR2 SVGAGI. V gave up 6 bases and J gave up 4 bases, with 15 bases separating them. CDR3 length: 15 residues. The CDR3 is CASRTGTAINEKLFF. As DNA, the CDR3 is TGTGCCAGCAGAACCGGGACTGCCATTAATGAAAAACTGTTTTTT.

This chain joins TRBV6-5 and TRBJ2-5; 8 bases are a match to TRBD1. Trimming removed 8 bases from V and 4 bases from J; junction bases left unmatched: 9. From germline, CDR1 is MNHEY and CDR2 SVGAGI. The CDR3 covers 14 residues. The CDR3 here is CASSETGVRETQYF. As DNA, the CDR3 is TGTGCCAGCTCGGAGACAGGGGTACGAGAGACCCAGTACTTC.

The chain is built from TRBV13 and TRBJ2-3; the D is unclear. Germline-derived CDR1 and CDR2 are PRHDT and FYEKMQ (reference sequence). There are 13 residues in the CDR3. Trimming shortened V by 5 bases and J by 2 bases, and 8 bases separated the two germline ends. The CDR3 DNA reads TGTGCCAGCAGCCTCCTAATCACAGATACGCAGTATTTT. It translates to CASSLLITDTQYF.

This CDR3 reads CASSVTGNASPLHF. In nucleotides, the CDR3 is TGTGCCAGCAGCGTAACAGGGAATGCTTCACCCCTCCACTTT. The genes are TRBV9 and TRBJ1-6; D may be TRBD1 (6 bases). CDR3 length: 14 residues. The V end was cut by 1 base, the J end by 9 bases, with 11 bases between. Looked up from germline, CDR1 is SGDLS and CDR2 is YYNGEE.

The V call is TRBV28, the J call TRBJ1-1, with 8 nucleotides matching TRBD1. The CDR3 has 17 residues. Germline-derived CDR1 and CDR2 are MDHEN and SYDVKM. The junction had 9 bases not matched to a gene; V was cut back by 3 bases and J by 0 bases. The CDR3 DNA reads as TGTGCCAGCAGTTTCCGGACAGGGTGGTCCATGAACACTGAAGCTTTCTTT. Residues: CASSFRTGWSMNTEAFF.

The chain is built from TRBV10-3 and TRBJ1-1; 8 nucleotides agree with TRBD1. Germline V gene sequence: CDR1 ENHRY, CDR2 SYGVKD. V gave up 10 bases and J gave up 2 bases; unmatched junction bases: 6. The CDR3 is 13 amino acids. As DNA, the CDR3 is TGTGCCACCTTAGACAGGGGTAACACTGAAGCTTTCTTT. Protein sequence: CATLDRGNTEAFF.

This rearrangement joins TRBV5-1 to TRBJ2-5; 9 positions match TRBD2. The J segment lost 5 bases and the V segment lost 6 bases, leaving 8 bases of the junction unmatched. This CDR3 contains 14 residues. Per the germline V gene, CDR1 is SGHRS and CDR2 is YFSETQ. The CDR3 nucleotides are TGCGCCAGCATGGGCGGGGGGGCCATGGAGACCCAGTACTTC. This translates into CASMGGGAMETQYF.

The V and J genes are TRBV28 and TRBJ2-7, with TRBD1 matching over 8 bases. The CDR3 is 12 amino acids. Germline CDR1 and CDR2: MDHEN and SYDVKM. The J segment lost 5 bases and the V segment lost 5 bases, leaving 2 bases of the junction unmatched. The CDR3 sequence: CASSPRGHEQYF. CDR3 bases: TGTGCCAGCAGTCCCAGGGGGCACGAGCAGTACTTC.

The chain carries TRBV19 and TRBJ2-3; D not resolved. In germline, CDR1 is LNHDA, CDR2 SQIVND (reference sequence). V lost 3 bases and J lost 2, with 15 bases in between. The CDR3 spans 16 residues. The CDR3 spells CASSIQSTLLTDTQYF. CDR3 bases: TGTGCCAGTAGTATCCAGTCCACCCTCCTCACAGATACGCAGTATTTT.

The chain recombines TRBV27 with TRBJ2-7; 8 nucleotides agree with TRBD1. The CDR3 has 20 amino acids. Germline V CDR1 and CDR2: MNHEY, SMNVEV (reference sequence). Trimming at V came to 2 bases and at J to 6 bases, leaving 24 bases not matched to a gene. The DNA for the CDR3 is TGTGCCAGCAGTTTAACACCATTTTTGCGGACAGGGAAAGGAAAGGGCGAGCAGTACTTC. Amino acid sequence: CASSLTPFLRTGKGKGEQYF.

The chain employs TRBV10-3 and TRBJ2-5; D is undetermined. Trimming removed 3 bases at V and 2 bases at J, with 7 bases between. Germline loops: CDR1 ENHRY, CDR2 SYGVKD. The CDR3 has 13 amino acids. CDR3 nucleotides: TGTGCCATCAGTGACAGTTTACAAGAGACCCAGTACTTC. Its translation is CAISDSLQETQYF.

As regards this clone: One end of the junction varies from germline; a read error may be responsible. The chain recombines TRBV7-7 with TRBJ2-6, with D maybe TRBD2 (6 bases). The CDR3 consists of 17 residues. The germline gives CDR1 SSHAT, CDR2 FNYEAQ (reference sequence). The CDR3 sequence is CASSLRVGGSGANVLTF. Written as DNA, the CDR3 is TGTGCTAGCAGCTTAAGAGTGGGGGGCTCTGGGGCCAACGTCCTGACTTTC.

On this clone: It is unclear where the CDR3 begins or ends on the DNA, so no DNA is shown, and the CDR3 is as TCRdb lists it. The chain's CDR3 is CASSFAGGAGPSEYF. The V gene is TRBV28, the J gene TRBJ2-7; TRBD2 reflects the table's D call only, with no check against the DNA. The CDR3 spans 15 residues, counting both ends. CDR1 and CDR2 from the germline V gene are MDHEN and SYDVKM.